This T cell receptor (beta chain) appears in the sequencing data of a study of T-cell reconstitution after alpha-beta-depleted transplantation in children. Study-level results: Surviving recipient cells, namely T cells and thymic progenitors, were the source of high day-60 TCRbeta diversity in some patients.

This clonotype was detected only a few times. Its matching antigen is unknown. Preparing the TCRbeta library involved the use of unique molecular identifiers. Each CDR3 protein gets one entry after TCRdb re-called the PCR reads with MiXCR. This repertoire shows about 980,000 distinct CDR3 sequences, roughly 29% found once; its top ten account for over 25%. Germline V gene sequence: CDR1 SQVTM, CDR2 ANQGSEA. V dropped 7 bases and J dropped 6 bases, with 16 bases sitting between them. The CDR3 extends over 13 amino acids. Sample: PBMCs, mostly from graft donor cells, taken 360 days after TCRalphabeta/CD19-depleted stem cell transplant. The chain has TRBV29-1 and TRBJ2-1; D may correspond to TRBD1 or TRBD2 (5 bases each). The clonotype comes from a boy under two years old who had a stem cell transplant for SCID, so the T cells may come from the graft donor. CDR3 bases: TGCAGCGCTCGAATAGGGGACGCCAATGAGCAGTTCTTC. The encoded protein is CSARIGDANEQFF.